The next 29 T cell receptor beta chains were all read from a single sample in a study of blood T cell repertoires in COVID-19. Some clones are missing from TCRdb's copy, which holds only in-frame ones; the method was immunoSEQ multiplex PCR. Here the sample spans tens of thousands of clones, over 85% being singletons. What was sequenced was peripheral blood. These receptors were collected from a man in his 60s with acute or convalescent COVID-19.

This rearrangement joins TRBV29-1 to TRBJ2-7; the D gene is possibly TRBD2 (5 bases). Per germline, CDR1 SQVTM and CDR2 ANQGSEA. V gave up 5 bases and J gave up 0 bases, with 20 bases separating them. This CDR3 region has 16 residues. The CDR3 bases are TGCAGCGTTACGGGGTCAATGAGAGGGAGCTCCTACGAGCAGTACTTC. Translating gives CSVTGSMRGSSYEQYF.

This chain uses TRBV14 with TRBJ2-7, with D possibly TRBD1 on 6 matching bases. The V and J ends lost 1 base and 4 bases respectively, with 8 bases between them. The CDR3 is made up of 13 amino acids. From germline, CDR1 is SGHDN and CDR2 FVKESK. In DNA, the CDR3 is TGTGCCAGCAGCCAAGGGACAGCTTACGAGCAGTACTTC. Translating it yields CASSQGTAYEQYF.

The rearrangement links TRBV27 to TRBJ1-2; perhaps TRBD1 as D (6 bases). V dropped 3 bases and J dropped 0 bases, with 14 bases sitting between them. CDR1 and CDR2 from the germline V gene are MNHEY and SMNVEV (reference sequence). This CDR3 spans 16 amino acids. CDR3 nucleotide sequence: TGTGCCAGCAGTTTTTCCGGGACAAGAGCTAACTATGGCTACACCTTC. Protein sequence: CASSFSGTRANYGYTF.

The V gene is TRBV21-1, the J gene TRBJ1-2; no DNA check was done on the table's D call, TRBD1. TRBV21-1 is annotated as a pseudogene. This CDR3 contains 20 residues. The CDR3 DNA follows: TGTGCCAGCAGCAAAGACAGGCACGGGACAGGGACCCCAGATGGCTATGGCTACACCTTC. It translates to CASSKDRHGTGTPDGYGYTF.

The rearrangement uses TRBV6-5 and TRBJ1-2; tentative D call: TRBD1 (5 bases). With 9 bases removed from V and 2 bases from J, the gap between germline ends came to 10 bases. The CDR3 has 12 amino acids. Germline lookup yields CDR1 MNHEY and CDR2 SVGAGI. CDR3 in DNA: TGTGCCAGTGCCAGGGAAAACTATGGCTACACCTTC. Protein: CASARENYGYTF.

V usage is TRBV30 and J usage is TRBJ1-4, with D perhaps matching TRBD1 (5 bases). V lost 2 bases and J lost 2, with 9 bases in between. The CDR3 runs 14 residues. CDR1 and CDR2 (germline): GTSNPN, SVGIG (reference sequence). The CDR3 spells CAWSPGGTNEKLFF. The DNA for the CDR3 is TGTGCCTGGAGTCCCGGGGGTACTAATGAAAAACTGTTTTTT.

The V gene is TRBV10-3, the J gene TRBJ1-1; a weak D match, TRBD1 (5 bases). The CDR3 totals 13 residues. CDR1 ENHRY and CDR2 SYGVKD come from the germline V gene. The V gene lost 2 bases and the J gene lost 2 bases, with 6 bases spanning the gap. In nucleotides, the CDR3 is TGTGCCATCAGTGAGACAGGAAACACTGAAGCTTTCTTT. It specifies CAISETGNTEAFF.

V usage is TRBV6-2 or TRBV6-3 and J usage is TRBJ1-2, with D perhaps TRBD1 (6 bases). CDR1 is MNHEY and CDR2 is SVGEGT in the germline V gene. With 4 bases removed from V and 8 bases from J, the gap between germline ends came to 17 bases. The CDR3 is 14 residues long. CDR3 nucleotide sequence: TGTGCCAGCAGTTTCCCGAGCAGGGGCGCGGGCTACACCTTC. It specifies CASSFPSRGAGYTF.

The CDR3 DNA sequence: TGTGCCAGTATCCCCGACGGGACAGGGCGGACTGAAGCTTTCTTT. Amino acid sequence: CASIPDGTGRTEAFF. This sequence joins TRBV19 and TRBJ1-1; TRBD1 matches at 9 bases. The germline CDR1 and CDR2 sequences are LNHDA and SQIVND (reference sequence). The CDR3 length is 15 residues. The ends lost 7 bases at V and 5 bases at J; junction bases unmatched: 11.

The chain links TRBV10-3 to TRBJ1-2, with TRBD1 as a possible D gene (6 bases). Germline V gives CDR1 ENHRY, CDR2 SYGVKD. The ends were cut back, 0 bases at V and 4 bases at J, with 9 bases in the middle. CDR3 length: 14 residues. The CDR3 loop reads CAISESKGGYGYTF. CDR3 nucleotides: TGTGCCATCAGTGAGTCGAAAGGGGGCTATGGCTACACCTTC.

This chain joins TRBV2 and TRBJ1-1; no clear D. CDR3 length: 15 residues. The germline V and J ends were trimmed by 3 bases and 3 bases, with 14 bases remaining between them. The germline V gene encodes CDR1 SNHLY and CDR2 FYNNEI. The CDR3 DNA reads as TGTGCCAGCAGTGACTTGCTACCTACAGACACTGAAGCTTTCTTT. Translating gives CASSDLLPTDTEAFF. Variable domain in full (rest from reference TRBV2 and TRBJ1-1): EPEVTQTPSHQVTQMGQEVILRCVPISNHLYFYWYRQILGQKVEFLVSFYNNEISEKSEIFDDQFSVERPDGSNFTLKIRSTKLEDSAMYFCASSDLLPTDTEAFFGQGTRLTVV.

This chain links TRBV6-2 or TRBV6-3 with TRBJ2-1; TRBD1 aligns across 8 bases. Germline values: CDR1 MNHEY, CDR2 SVGEGT. The trim removed 5 bases at V and 4 bases at J, leaving 7 bases unmatched. The CDR3 extends over 15 amino acids. The CDR3 nucleotides read TGTGCCAGCAGTACCCGGGACAGGACTTACAATGAGCAGTTCTTC. This gives the protein CASSTRDRTYNEQFF.

V usage is TRBV7-9 and J usage is TRBJ1-3, with a weak D call TRBD1 (6 bases). The V end lost 3 bases, the J end lost 1 base, and 13 bases lay between the germline ends. The CDR3 runs 16 residues. Per germline, CDR1 SEHNR and CDR2 FQNEAQ (reference sequence). In DNA, the CDR3 is TGTGCCAGCAGCTTCGGGACACTGGTGTCTGGAAACACCATATATTTT. Encoded protein: CASSFGTLVSGNTIYF.

The chain uses TRBV10-2 and TRBJ1-1, with TRBD1 matching over 8 bases. The ends lost 1 base at V and 6 bases at J; junction bases unmatched: 4. Looked up from germline, CDR1 is WSHSY and CDR2 is SAAADI. This CDR3 has 14 residues. CDR3 region: CASSEFSGGAEAFF. CDR3 DNA sequence: TGCGCCAGCAGTGAGTTCTCAGGGGGCGCTGAAGCTTTCTTT.

The chain couples TRBV5-1 to TRBJ2-7, with D unresolved. This CDR3 is built from 12 residues. From germline, CDR1 is SGHRS and CDR2 YFSETQ. V was cut by 5 bases and J by 3 bases, with 9 bases left in between. CDR3 sequence reads: CASSLTDYEQYF. The CDR3 DNA sequence: TGCGCCAGCAGTTTAACAGACTACGAGCAGTACTTC. Drawing the rest from reference TRBV5-1 and TRBJ2-7, the complete variable domain is KAGVTQTPRYLIKTRGQQVTLSCSPISGHRSVSWYQQTPGQGLQFLFEYFSETQRNKGNFPGRFSGRQFSNSRSEMNVSTLELGDSALYLCASSLTDYEQYFGPGTRLTVT.

The chain employs TRBV12-3 or TRBV12-4 and TRBJ2-7, with 7 bases identical to TRBD2. This CDR3 comprises 13 residues. The V segment lost 7 bases and the J segment 5 bases; nucleotides outside the gene matches: 8. The CDR3 DNA reads as TGTGCCAGCACCACCAGAGGGAGGGACGAGCAGTACTTC. This translates into CASTTRGRDEQYF.

The count of this clone is one. The rearrangement links TRBV6-1 to TRBJ2-7; tentatively, D is TRBD2 (5 bases). The CDR3 runs 15 residues. Trimming took 1 base from V and 2 from J, leaving 12 bases between them. The germline gives CDR1 MNHNS, CDR2 SASEGT. The CDR3 is CASSEDRGFTYEQYF. CDR3 nucleotide sequence: TGTGCCAGCAGTGAAGACAGAGGGTTCACCTACGAGCAGTACTTC.

This chain connects TRBV5-5 to TRBJ1-1; TRBD1 might be the D (6 bases). Germline loops: CDR1 SGHKS, CDR2 YYEKEE (reference sequence). The CDR3 has 16 residues. Trimming removed 1 base from V and 1 base from J, with 14 bases in between. The CDR3 region is CASSLLWGPANTEAFF. Written as DNA, the CDR3 is TGTGCCAGCAGCTTGTTGTGGGGGCCAGCGAACACTGAAGCTTTCTTT.

The rearrangement uses TRBV5-1 and TRBJ1-1, with TRBD1 matching over 7 bases. The CDR3 loop spans 14 amino acids. Germline CDR1 and CDR2: SGHRS and YFSETQ. Trimming cost V 3 bases and J 6 bases; bases outside gene matches: 8. The CDR3 DNA is TGCGCCAGCAGCTCTTACAGGGGCGAGGCTGAAGCTTTCTTT. It specifies CASSSYRGEAEAFF.

V usage is TRBV19 and J usage is TRBJ2-7, with TRBD1 matching 8 bases. This CDR3 is 14 amino acids long. Germline values: CDR1 LNHDA, CDR2 SQIVND (reference sequence). Trimming at V came to 7 bases and at J to 0 bases, leaving 5 bases not matched to a gene. CDR3 sequence reads: CASTPTGGSYEQYF. CDR3 bases: TGTGCCAGTACGCCAACAGGGGGCTCCTACGAGCAGTACTTC.

The chain joins TRBV3-1 (or the pseudogene TRBV3-2) to TRBJ2-1; 11 bases map to TRBD2. The trim removed 4 bases at V and 8 bases at J, leaving 7 bases unmatched. Germline CDR1 is LGHDT and CDR2 is YNNKEL (reference sequence). The CDR3 extends over 15 amino acids. CDR3 nucleotides: TGTGCCAGCAGCCGCCGAACTAGCGGGGGTTATGAGCAGTTCTTC. Protein: CASSRRTSGGYEQFF.

The chain carries TRBV6-5 and TRBJ2-1; D perhaps matches TRBD1 (6 bases). The germline gives CDR1 MNHEY, CDR2 SVGAGI. This CDR3 contains 12 residues. V was pared by 5 bases and J by 8 bases, with 10 bases between. This CDR3 reads CASSTQGYEQFF. As DNA, the CDR3 is TGTGCCAGCAGTACTCAGGGGTATGAGCAGTTCTTC.

V and J are TRBV7-9 and TRBJ1-1, with 8 bases matching TRBD1. Germline V lookup: CDR1 SEHNR, CDR2 FQNEAQ (reference sequence). This CDR3 is built from 17 residues. Trimming cost V 1 base and J 5 bases; bases outside gene matches: 12. DNA of the CDR3: TGTGCCAGCAGCTTAGGCCCCCAGACAGGGGAGAGGACTGAAGCTTTCTTT. Amino acid sequence: CASSLGPQTGERTEAFF.

The V and J genes are TRBV4-1 and TRBJ1-6; no definite D call. V lost 6 bases and J lost 10, with 10 bases in between. Germline V gene data show CDR1 as MGHRA and CDR2 as YSYEKL. This CDR3 comprises 12 residues. CDR3 in DNA: TGCGCCAGCAGTAGGAGAGACTCACCCCTCCACTTT. It encodes CASSRRDSPLHF.

V gene TRBV14 combines with J gene TRBJ1-2; TRBD1 matches at 7 bases. Germline V gene sequence: CDR1 SGHDN, CDR2 FVKESK. V dropped 1 base and J dropped 8; count of bases not matched to a gene: 10. The CDR3 runs 15 residues. The DNA for the CDR3 is TGTGCCAGCAGCCAAGGGGACAGACCCCTTTTAGGCTACACCTTC. This gives the protein CASSQGDRPLLGYTF.

The rearrangement joins TRBV7-2 to TRBJ1-2; D is possibly TRBD1 (5 bases). V gave up 0 bases and J gave up 8 bases, with 16 bases separating them. Germline V gives CDR1 SGHTA, CDR2 FQGNSA. CDR3 length equals 15 residues. CDR3 sequence reads: CASSLARLSGMGYTF. The CDR3 coding sequence is TGTGCCAGCAGCTTAGCGCGCTTGTCAGGGATGGGCTACACCTTC. Full variable domain (rest looked up from reference TRBV7-2 and TRBJ1-2): GAGVSQSPSNKVTEKGKDVELRCDPISGHTALYWYRQSLGQGLEFLIYFQGNSAPDKSGLPSDRFSAERTGGSVSTLTIQRTQQEDSAVYLCASSLARLSGMGYTFGSGTRLTVV.

This clone came up a few times. The CDR3 reads CASSLDLGSSTNEKLFF. The CDR3, as DNA: TGTGCCAGCAGCTTAGATCTAGGCTCATCAACTAATGAAAAACTGTTTTTT. The chain uses TRBV11-2 and TRBJ1-4, with D uncertain. Trimming pared 0 bases from V and 0 bases from J, leaving 11 bases between. The CDR3 length is 17 residues. Germline assignment: CDR1 SGHAT and CDR2 FQNNGV.

DNA of the CDR3: TGTGCCAGCAGTCGGGAGGGGGACCGCACAGATACGCAGTATTTT. Protein: CASSREGDRTDTQYF. J is TRBJ2-3 and V is TRBV4-2; 8 nucleotides line up with TRBD2. Germline V gene lookup returns CDR1 LGHNA and CDR2 YNFKEQ. J was trimmed by 1 base and V by 6 bases; bases with no gene match: 6. This CDR3 contains 15 residues.

This chain joins TRBV30 and TRBJ1-1; D is undetermined. The germline V gene has CDR1 GTSNPN and CDR2 SVGIG (reference sequence). The V end was cut by 1 base, the J end by 5 bases, with 11 bases between. The CDR3 is 13 amino acids. The CDR3 sequence is CAWSGAQWTEAFF. CDR3 nucleotide sequence: TGTGCCTGGAGTGGGGCCCAGTGGACTGAAGCTTTCTTT.